One sample yielded the 17 T cell receptor beta chains listed below, sequenced in a study of T cell responses to AZD1222 COVID-19 vaccine. Libraries were prepared by immunoSEQ multiplex PCR; TCRdb keeps only in-frame clonotypes and omits some of them. The sample includes 150,000 to 200,000 clones, 80% to 90% of them seen just once. Specimen: peripheral blood, collected on day 0 of MenACWY control vaccination. Every receptor here comes from an adult in good health.

This chain connects TRBV5-1 to TRBJ2-6, with TRBD1 matching 9 bases. Germline V gives CDR1 SGHRS, CDR2 YFSETQ. The CDR3 extends over 17 amino acids. Trimming removed 0 bases from V and 1 base from J; junction bases left unmatched: 2. This CDR3 reads CASSLAQGASGANVLTF. The DNA for the CDR3 is TGCGCCAGCAGCTTGGCACAGGGGGCTTCTGGGGCCAACGTCCTGACTTTC.

The V gene is TRBV10-3, the J gene TRBJ1-6; 7 nucleotides align to TRBD1. The V segment lost 2 bases and the J segment 7 bases; nucleotides outside the gene matches: 14. CDR1 is ENHRY and CDR2 is SYGVKD in the germline V gene. The CDR3 has 18 residues. CDR3 loop: CAISEPAGGGTANSPLHF. The CDR3 nucleotides are TGTGCCATCAGTGAGCCCGCCGGGGGCGGGACAGCCAATTCACCCCTCCACTTT.

The V call is TRBV9, the J call TRBJ1-1; D is perhaps TRBD1 (6 bases). The germline V and J ends were trimmed by 3 bases and 3 bases, with 6 bases remaining between them. Germline CDR1 SGDLS, CDR2 YYNGEE. This CDR3 region has 12 residues. As DNA, the CDR3 is TGTGCCAGCAGCGACAGGGACACTGAAGCTTTCTTT. This encodes CASSDRDTEAFF.

This rearrangement joins TRBV9 to TRBJ2-7; TRBD1 matches 8 bases. J gave up 3 bases and V 0 bases, and 5 bases lay outside the gene matches. The CDR3 consists of 15 residues. CDR1 and CDR2 from the germline V gene are SGDLS and YYNGEE. The CDR3 nucleotides read TGTGCCAGCAGCGTAGGCCCAGGGGGCTACTACGAGCAGTACTTC. Residues: CASSVGPGGYYEQYF.

This chain connects TRBV27 to TRBJ2-1, with TRBD2 identical over 7 bases. The V gene's germline CDR1 is MNHEY and CDR2 SMNVEV (reference sequence). V shed 4 bases, J shed 9 bases, and the junction held 9 bases outside the gene matches. The CDR3 spans 14 residues. CDR3 region: CASSYASGDAEQFF. The DNA for the CDR3 is TGTGCCAGCAGTTATGCTAGCGGTGACGCTGAGCAGTTCTTC.

This clone showed up just a few times. V usage is TRBV29-1 and J usage is TRBJ2-3; D not certain. This CDR3 spans 11 amino acids. Looked up from germline, CDR1 is SQVTM and CDR2 is ANQGSEA. The ends were cut back, 3 bases at V and 5 bases at J, with 6 bases in the middle. CDR3: CSVDRGDTQYF. The CDR3 bases are TGCAGCGTTGACCGAGGAGATACGCAGTATTTT.

The chain uses TRBV10-1 and TRBJ1-3; tentatively, D is TRBD1 (6 bases). Looked up from germline, CDR1 is WNHNN and CDR2 is SYGVQD (reference sequence). This CDR3 contains 13 residues. V lost 7 bases and J 4 bases, leaving 11 bases between the germline ends. Here the CDR3 DNA reads TGCGCCAGCAAACAGGGTTCAGGAAACACCATATATTTT. Its protein product is CASKQGSGNTIYF.

The chain carries TRBV19 and TRBJ2-3, with D perhaps matching TRBD1 (5 bases). Germline V gene data show CDR1 as LNHDA and CDR2 as SQIVND (reference sequence). The germline V and J ends were trimmed by 4 bases and 1 base, with 9 bases remaining between them. CDR3 length: 14 amino acids. This CDR3 is CASSTGFGTDTQYF. CDR3 nucleotide sequence: TGTGCCAGTAGTACAGGGTTTGGCACAGATACGCAGTATTTT.

The J gene is TRBJ2-1, the V gene TRBV7-2; D is possibly TRBD2 (7 bases). The CDR3 contains 13 residues. Germline V CDR1 and CDR2: SGHTA, FQGNSA. The ends were cut back, 3 bases at V and 8 bases at J, with 11 bases in the middle. DNA of the CDR3: TGTGCCAGCAGCTTCGGGGGGCTCGATGAGCAGTTCTTC. Its translation: CASSFGGLDEQFF. Based on the CDR3 plus reference TRBV7-2 and TRBJ2-1, the full variable domain is GAGVSQSPSNKVTEKGKDVELRCDPISGHTALYWYRQSLGQGLEFLIYFQGNSAPDKSGLPSDRFSAERTGGSVSTLTIQRTQQEDSAVYLCASSFGGLDEQFFGPGTRLTVL.

This clone was counted once. The rearrangement joins TRBV7-9 to TRBJ2-2, with D perhaps matching TRBD2 (5 bases). The CDR3 spans 11 residues. Germline V gene data show CDR1 as SEHNR and CDR2 as FQNEAQ (reference sequence). CDR3 DNA: TGTTCGAGCGGCTCCACCGGGGAGCTGTTTTTT. Residues: CSSGSTGELFF. Full variable domain (rest looked up from reference TRBV7-9 and TRBJ2-2): DTGVSQNPRHKITKRGQNVTFRCDPISEHNRLYWYRQTLGQGPEFLTYFQNEAQLEKSRLLSDRFSAERPKGSFSTLEIQRTEQGDSAMYLCSSGSTGELFFGEGSRLTVL.

The chain employs TRBV9 and TRBJ2-5; no definite D call. Trimming cost V 4 bases and J 0 bases, with 7 bases left between them. The CDR3 runs to 13 residues. Germline assignment: CDR1 SGDLS and CDR2 YYNGEE. CDR3 nucleotide sequence: TGTGCCAGCAGCCCCCGTTACCAAGAGACCCAGTACTTC. Protein product: CASSPRYQETQYF.

The rearrangement uses TRBV6-5 and TRBJ2-1, with D possibly TRBD2 on 6 matching bases. Trimming cost V 6 bases and J 6 bases, with 18 bases left between them. This CDR3 spans 15 amino acids. CDR1 and CDR2 (germline): MNHEY, SVGAGI. Here the CDR3 DNA reads TGTGCCAGCAGCGGCTGGGGAGGACGCCCCAATGAGCAGTTCTTC. Its protein product is CASSGWGGRPNEQFF.

The chain employs TRBV28 and TRBJ1-3; D is uncertain. Per germline, CDR1 MDHEN and CDR2 SYDVKM. V lost 3 bases and J lost 4, with 4 bases in between. This CDR3 is 12 amino acids long. CDR3 region: CASSFRGNTIYF. Written as DNA, the CDR3 is TGTGCCAGCAGTTTCCGCGGAAACACCATATATTTT. Full variable domain (remainder filled in from reference TRBV28 and TRBJ1-3): DVKVTQSSRYLVKRTGEKVFLECVQDMDHENMFWYRQDPGLGLRLIYFSYDVKMKEKGDIPEGYSVSREKKERFSLILESASTNQTSMYLCASSFRGNTIYFGEGSWLTVV.

This chain links TRBV7-6 with TRBJ2-1; D is undetermined. The germline gives CDR1 SGHVS, CDR2 FNYEAQ. The CDR3 is 13 residues long. V gave up 5 bases and J gave up 8 bases, with 13 bases separating them. CDR3: CASSLHGGYEQFF. The CDR3 coding sequence is TGTGCCAGCAGCCTCCACGGCGGATATGAGCAGTTCTTC. The variable domain in full, completed from reference TRBV7-6 and TRBJ2-1, reads GAGVSQSPRYKVTKRGQDVALRCDPISGHVSLYWYRQALGQGPEFLTYFNYEAQQDKSGLPNDRFSAERPEGSISTLTIQRTEQRDSAMYRCASSLHGGYEQFFGPGTRLTVL.

The rearrangement joins TRBV29-1 to TRBJ2-5; 11 nucleotides align to TRBD1. J gave up 5 bases and V 7 bases, and 9 bases lay outside the gene matches. The CDR3 loop spans 14 amino acids. Germline V gene data show CDR1 as SQVTM and CDR2 as ANQGSEA. CDR3 DNA sequence: TGCAGCGCCTTGGACAGGGGGCGTGGGGAGACCCAGTACTTC. Translated: CSALDRGRGETQYF.

The chain has TRBV28 and TRBJ1-6, with D uncertain. This CDR3 has 15 residues. V was shortened by 9 bases and J by 0 bases, with 12 bases between the two germline ends. Looked up from germline, CDR1 is MDHEN and CDR2 is SYDVKM. CDR3 sequence (DNA): TGTGCCAGTGTGTCAGCGAGCTCCTATAATTCACCCCTCCACTTT. It yields the protein CASVSASSYNSPLHF.

With respect to this clone: Other DNA sequences in the sample encode the same CDR3. This chain links TRBV6-6 with TRBJ1-5; a possible D gene is TRBD1 (6 bases). This CDR3 contains 14 residues. Germline V gene sequence: CDR1 MNHNY, CDR2 SVGAGI (reference sequence). Trimming shortened V by 3 bases and J by 1 base, and 7 bases separated the two germline ends. The CDR3: CASSYGGSNQPQHF. CDR3 DNA: TGTGCCAGCAGTTATGGGGGCAGCAATCAGCCCCAGCATTTT.